These T cell receptor beta chains were read from a single sample in a study of regulatory T cells in long-lasting Graves disease. TCRdb recomputed calls from the multiplex PCR reads with MiXCR, one row per CDR3 protein. This sample yields about 350,000 distinct CDR3 sequences, of which 15% to 20% are seen a single time; roughly 21% belongs to the top ten. These same records also appear under a second study, on T cells in Graves' hyperthyroidism and ophthalmopathy.

Sequencing was performed on peripheral blood mononuclear cells (PBMCs), taken at new diagnosis, from a patient treated with antithyroid drugs. All receptors derive from a woman under 30 with Graves disease. Both conserved end residues are part of each CDR3. A D gene is named only where the DNA matches it firmly. A clone size is listed for some rows: how often the clone was seen (once, few, many), or a class if it is expanded.

D: NA
J: TRBJ2-3
V: TRBV6-4
size: many
DNA: TGTGCCAGCAGTGACTCTTCCGAGGGCACAGATACGCAGTATTTT
CDR3: CASSDSSEGTDTQYF

D: TRBD2
J: TRBJ2-7
V: TRBV29-1
size: few
DNA: TGCAGCGTTGCCATCCGGGGGGGGCCCGAGCAGTACTTC
CDR3: CSVAIRGGPEQYF

D: NA
J: TRBJ2-2
V: TRBV28
size: few
DNA: TGTGCCAGCTCCTTGGCGGGTTTTGCCGGGGAGCTGTTTTTT
CDR3: CASSLAGFAGELFF

D: NA
J: TRBJ2-1
V: TRBV20-1
size: NA
DNA: TGCAGTGGGACTAGAGGGGGGTCTGGTGAGCAGTTCTTC
CDR3: CSGTRGGSGEQFF

D: NA
J: TRBJ1-1
V: TRBV7-3
size: NA
DNA: TGTGCCAGCAGCTCACAGGACCTCTGCGAAGCTTTCTTT
CDR3: CASSSQDLCEAFF

D: NA
J: TRBJ2-1
V: TRBV20-1
size: many
DNA: TGCAGTGCCAGAATAACCTACAATGAGCAGTTCTTC
CDR3: CSARITYNEQFF

D: NA
J: TRBJ2-1
V: TRBV12-3/TRBV12-4
size: NA
DNA: TGTGCCAGCAGTTTCGGTATAAGTGAGCAGTTCTTC
CDR3: CASSFGISEQFF

D: TRBD1
J: TRBJ1-4
V: TRBV7-9
size: few
DNA: TGTGCCAGCGGATCGACAGGGGGTAATGAAAAACTGTTTTTT
CDR3: CASGSTGGNEKLFF

D: NA
J: TRBJ1-1
V: TRBV4-2
size: many
DNA: TGTGCCAGCAGCCAAGATCAGATGCTGGGCACTGAAGCTTTCTTT
CDR3: CASSQDQMLGTEAFF

D: NA
J: TRBJ1-1
V: TRBV5-1
size: many
DNA: TGCGCCAGCAGCTTAGGTAAGGGGCCGCGGCGGAGGGAAGCTTTCTTT
CDR3: CASSLGKGPRRREAFF

D: TRBD1
J: TRBJ1-5
V: TRBV20-1
size: many
DNA: TGCAGTGCTAGCCATGAGGGGACAGGGATAAATCAGCCCCAGCATTTT
CDR3: CSASHEGTGINQPQHF

D: TRBD1
J: TRBJ1-4
V: TRBV28
size: NA
DNA: TGTGCCAGCACTACCGGGACAGTGGACGAAAAACTGTTTTTT
CDR3: CASTTGTVDEKLFF

D: NA
J: TRBJ1-5
V: TRBV28
size: many
DNA: TGTGCCAGCAAGTCTTTTTTCTCCCAGCCCCAGCATTTT
CDR3: CASKSFFSQPQHF

D: NA
J: TRBJ2-2
V: TRBV5-1
size: many
DNA: TGCGCCAGCAGCTTGGACATATGGGGAGCCGGGGAGCTGTTTTTT
CDR3: CASSLDIWGAGELFF

D: TRBD2
J: TRBJ2-1
V: TRBV20-1
size: many
DNA: TGCAGTGTCCCAGCGGGAGGGAACTCCTACAATGAGCAGTTCTTC
CDR3: CSVPAGGNSYNEQFF

D: NA
J: TRBJ1-1
V: TRBV6-1
size: NA
DNA: TGTGCCAGCAGTCATCCTGTAGGAGGTGCTGAAGCTTTCTTT
CDR3: CASSHPVGGAEAFF

D: NA
J: TRBJ2-3
V: TRBV9
size: NA
DNA: TGTGCCAGCAGCGTAGTCCCAGATACGCAGTATTTT
CDR3: CASSVVPDTQYF

D: NA
J: TRBJ2-7
V: TRBV20-1
size: many
DNA: TGCAGTGCTAGAGATGTGCAGGGGCCTTACGAGCAGTACTTC
CDR3: CSARDVQGPYEQYF